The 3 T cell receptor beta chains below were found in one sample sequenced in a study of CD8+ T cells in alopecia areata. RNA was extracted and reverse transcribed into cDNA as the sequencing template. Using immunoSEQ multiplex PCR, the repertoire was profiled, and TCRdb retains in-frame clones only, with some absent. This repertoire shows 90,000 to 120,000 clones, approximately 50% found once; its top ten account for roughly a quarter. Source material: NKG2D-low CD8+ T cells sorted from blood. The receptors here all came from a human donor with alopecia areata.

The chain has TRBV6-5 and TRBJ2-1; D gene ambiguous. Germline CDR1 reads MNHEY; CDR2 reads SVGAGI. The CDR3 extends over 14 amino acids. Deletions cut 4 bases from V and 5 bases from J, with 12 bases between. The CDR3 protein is CASSSSGVHNEQFF. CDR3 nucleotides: TGTGCCAGCAGTTCTTCTGGGGTACACAATGAGCAGTTCTTC.

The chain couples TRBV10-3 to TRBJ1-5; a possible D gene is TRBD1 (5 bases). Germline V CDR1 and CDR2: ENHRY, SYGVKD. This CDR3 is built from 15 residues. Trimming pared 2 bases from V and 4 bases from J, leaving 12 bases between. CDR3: CAISEGQGLNQPQHF. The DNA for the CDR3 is TGTGCCATCAGTGAGGGGCAGGGCCTAAATCAGCCCCAGCATTTT.

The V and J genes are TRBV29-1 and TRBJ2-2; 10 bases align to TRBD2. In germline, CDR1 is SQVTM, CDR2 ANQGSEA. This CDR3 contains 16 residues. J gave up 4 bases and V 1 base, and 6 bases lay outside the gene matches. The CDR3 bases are TGCAGCGTTGAAGGTCTAGCGGGAGCGAGCACCGGGGAGCTGTTTTTT. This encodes CSVEGLAGASTGELFF.